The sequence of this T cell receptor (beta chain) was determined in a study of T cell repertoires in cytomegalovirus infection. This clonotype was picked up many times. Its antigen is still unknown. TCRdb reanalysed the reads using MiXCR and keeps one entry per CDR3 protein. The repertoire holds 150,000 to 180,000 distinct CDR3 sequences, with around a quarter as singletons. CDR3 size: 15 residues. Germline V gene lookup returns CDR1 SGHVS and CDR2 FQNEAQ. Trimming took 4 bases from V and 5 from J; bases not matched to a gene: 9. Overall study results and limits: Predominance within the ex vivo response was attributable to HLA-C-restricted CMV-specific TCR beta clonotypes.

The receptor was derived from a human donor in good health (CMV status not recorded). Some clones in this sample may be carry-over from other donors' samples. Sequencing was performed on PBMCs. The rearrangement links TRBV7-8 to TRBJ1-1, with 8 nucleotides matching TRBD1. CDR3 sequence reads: CASSYRGRGPTEAFF. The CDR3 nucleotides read TGTGCCAGCAGCTACCGTGGCAGGGGGCCAACTGAAGCTTTCTTT.